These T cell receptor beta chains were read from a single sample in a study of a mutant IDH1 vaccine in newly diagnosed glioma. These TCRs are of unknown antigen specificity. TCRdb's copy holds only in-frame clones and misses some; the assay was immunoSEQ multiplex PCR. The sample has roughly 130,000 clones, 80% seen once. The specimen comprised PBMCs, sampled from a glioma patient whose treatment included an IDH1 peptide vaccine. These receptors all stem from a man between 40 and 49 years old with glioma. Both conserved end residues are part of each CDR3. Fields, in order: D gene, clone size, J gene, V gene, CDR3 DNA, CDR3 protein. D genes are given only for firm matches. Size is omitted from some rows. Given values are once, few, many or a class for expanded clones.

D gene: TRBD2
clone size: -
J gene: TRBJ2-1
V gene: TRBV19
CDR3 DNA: TGTGCCAGTAGTATAATAATAGCGGGAGAAAGGGGTAATGAGCAGTTCTTC
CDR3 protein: CASSIIIAGERGNEQFF

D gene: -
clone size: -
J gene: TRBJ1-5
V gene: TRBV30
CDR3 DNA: TGTGCCTGGAGCGGGAGGGATCAGCCCCAGCATTTT
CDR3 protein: CAWSGRDQPQHF

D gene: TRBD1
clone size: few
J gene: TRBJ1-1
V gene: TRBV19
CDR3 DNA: TGTGCCAGCGGACAGGGGAGAACTGAAGCTTTCTTT
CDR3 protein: CASGQGRTEAFF

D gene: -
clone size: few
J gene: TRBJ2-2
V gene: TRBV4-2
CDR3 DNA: TGTGCCAGCAGCCAAGATCCAGCGTCCGGGGAGCTGTTTTTT
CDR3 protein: CASSQDPASGELFF

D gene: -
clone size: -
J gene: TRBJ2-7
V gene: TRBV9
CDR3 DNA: TGTGCCAGCAGCGTAGGTGGGGACCACTCCTACGAGCAGTACTTC
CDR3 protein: CASSVGGDHSYEQYF

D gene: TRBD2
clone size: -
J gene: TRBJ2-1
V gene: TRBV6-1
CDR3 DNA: TGTGCCAGCAGAAGGACTAGCGGGGGCTACAATGAGCAGTTCTTC
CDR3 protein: CASRRTSGGYNEQFF

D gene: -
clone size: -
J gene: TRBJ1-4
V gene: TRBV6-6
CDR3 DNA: TGTGCCAGCAGGGACGTGGAGGAAAAACTGTTTTTT
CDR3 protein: CASRDVEEKLFF

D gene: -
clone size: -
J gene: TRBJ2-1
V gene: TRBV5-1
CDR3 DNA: TGCGCCAGCAGCCCGGGATCCTCCTACAATGAGCAGTTCTTC
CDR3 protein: CASSPGSSYNEQFF

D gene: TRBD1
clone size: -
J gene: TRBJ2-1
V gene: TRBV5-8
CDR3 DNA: TGTGCCAGCAGCGATTATACAGGGGGCTCCTACAATGAGCAGTTCTTC
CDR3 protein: CASSDYTGGSYNEQFF

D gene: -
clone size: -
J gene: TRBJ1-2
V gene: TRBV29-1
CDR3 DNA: TGCAGCGTTGGAGGGGGAGAGTCGGGGACCTTC
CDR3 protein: CSVGGGESGTF

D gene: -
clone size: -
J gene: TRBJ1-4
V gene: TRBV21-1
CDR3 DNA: TGTGCCAGCAGCCGATTGACAAAGGAAAAACTGTTTTTT
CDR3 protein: CASSRLTKEKLFF

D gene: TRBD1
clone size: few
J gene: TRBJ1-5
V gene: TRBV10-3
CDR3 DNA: TGTGCCATCAGTGGGGGACAGGGGGACAATCAGCCCCAGCATTTT
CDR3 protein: CAISGGQGDNQPQHF

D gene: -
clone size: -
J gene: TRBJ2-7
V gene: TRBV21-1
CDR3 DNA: TGTGCCAGCAGCAAAGCGCTAAGGGCTGGGGCCTACGAGCAGTACTTC
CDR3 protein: CASSKALRAGAYEQYF

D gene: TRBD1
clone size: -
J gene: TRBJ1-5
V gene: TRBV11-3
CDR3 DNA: TGTGCCAGCAGCTCTCTAGGAGGACAGGGGGCTGTTCCGCCCCAGCATTTT
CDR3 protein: CASSSLGGQGAVPPQHF

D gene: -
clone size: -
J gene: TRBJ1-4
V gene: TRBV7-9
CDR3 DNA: TGTGCCAGCAGCTTAGGGCCAGGATCACGTGAAAAACTGTTTTTT
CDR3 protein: CASSLGPGSREKLFF

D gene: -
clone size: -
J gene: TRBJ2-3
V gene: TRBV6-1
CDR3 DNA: TGTGCCAGCAGTGAAAACCCTAGCACAGATACGCAGTATTTT
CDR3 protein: CASSENPSTDTQYF

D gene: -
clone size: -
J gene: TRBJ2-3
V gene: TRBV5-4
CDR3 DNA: TGTGCCAGCAGCCTGGGCGGGGCGGGGTACACAGATACGCAGTATTTT
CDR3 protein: CASSLGGAGYTDTQYF

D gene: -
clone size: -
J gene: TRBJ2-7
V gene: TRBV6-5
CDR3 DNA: TGTGCCAGCAGGTCTCAGGGGGAGCAGTACTTC
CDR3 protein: CASRSQGEQYF

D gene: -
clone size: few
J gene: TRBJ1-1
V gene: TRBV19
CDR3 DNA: TGTGCCAGTAGTATAGCTGGGGGCACTGAAGCTTTCTTT
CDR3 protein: CASSIAGGTEAFF

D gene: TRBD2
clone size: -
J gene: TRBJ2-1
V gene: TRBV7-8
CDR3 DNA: TGTGCCAGCAGACAAATGCGGGGGGATGGGAATGAGCAGTTCTTC
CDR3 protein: CASRQMRGDGNEQFF

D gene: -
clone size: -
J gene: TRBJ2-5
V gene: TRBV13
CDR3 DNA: TGTGCCAGCAGCTTAGGCAGACGGGAGACCCAGTACTTC
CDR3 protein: CASSLGRRETQYF

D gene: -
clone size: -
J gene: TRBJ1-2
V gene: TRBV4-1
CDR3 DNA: TGCGCCAGCAGCCAAGGTCCCGAGACTAACTATGGCTACACCTTC
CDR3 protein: CASSQGPETNYGYTF

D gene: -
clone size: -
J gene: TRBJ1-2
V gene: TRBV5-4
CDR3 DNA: TGTGCCAGCAGCGGGGGCCCCAGCTTGGGCTACACCTTC
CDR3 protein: CASSGGPSLGYTF

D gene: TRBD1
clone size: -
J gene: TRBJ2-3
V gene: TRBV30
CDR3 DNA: TGTGCCTGGAGTGTTGCGGGACAGGGGAGAGATACGCAGTATTTT
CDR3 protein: CAWSVAGQGRDTQYF

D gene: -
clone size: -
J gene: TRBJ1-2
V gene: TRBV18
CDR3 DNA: TGTGCCAGCTCACCCGAGGGGGTTCCGGGCTATGGCTACACCTTC
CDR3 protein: CASSPEGVPGYGYTF

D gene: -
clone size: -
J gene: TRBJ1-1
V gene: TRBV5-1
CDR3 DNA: TGCGCCAGCAGCCCGGATGCAGGGAAGACTGAAGCTTTCTTT
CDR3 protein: CASSPDAGKTEAFF